The 7 T cell receptor beta chains in this list originate from one sample, sequenced in a study of blood T cells in healthy people across ages. With a J-beta primer mix and a sample-barcoded 5' primer, a second PCR ran about 7 to 12 cycles. Each CDR3 protein gets one entry after TCRdb re-called the 5' RACE reads with MiXCR. The repertoire consists of 800,000 to 950,000 distinct CDR3 sequences, with roughly 29% occurring once and the leading ten covering roughly 10%. These sequences were also reported in another study, on T cells of mothers and their children.

The sequenced sample was blood. Receptors were obtained from a woman in her thirties or forties in good health.

Ten or more counts support this clonotype. The chain employs TRBV18 and TRBJ2-7; 9 bases match TRBD1. The CDR3 contains 13 residues. V gave up 6 bases and J gave up 5 bases; unmatched junction bases: 5. Per the germline V gene, CDR1 is KGHSH and CDR2 is LQKENI. CDR3 amino acids: CASSPRQGDEQYF. The CDR3, as DNA: TGTGCCAGCTCGCCAAGACAGGGGGACGAGCAGTACTTC.

CDR3 DNA sequence: TGTGCCAGCAGCTTAAAGGCTCCAAACCCGGGACAGGGGACCACAGATACGCAGTATTTT. Its protein product is CASSLKAPNPGQGTTDTQYF. The chain has TRBV7-3 and TRBJ2-3; TRBD1 matches 10 bases. Germline assignment: CDR1 SGHTA and CDR2 FQGTGA. V gave up 1 base and J gave up 2 bases; unmatched junction bases: 15. The CDR3 spans 20 residues.

The CDR3 sequence: CATSDPSGQGGSETQYF. CDR3 coding DNA: TGTGCCACCAGTGACCCTTCTGGACAGGGGGGATCAGAGACCCAGTACTTC. The chain links TRBV24-1 to TRBJ2-7; 10 bases map to TRBD1. The tail of the sequence fits TRBJ2-5 better, so the J call may be wrong. Germline V gene sequence: CDR1 KGHDR, CDR2 SFDVKD. The CDR3 is 17 residues long.

About this clonotype: With a much larger clone just one base away, this may be a read error. The chain has TRBV12-3 or TRBV12-4 and TRBJ2-7; D is possibly TRBD1 (6 bases). The CDR3 totals 15 residues. The CDR3 DNA reads TGTGCCAGCGGTTTAGGACAGCCGAACTCCTACGAGCAGTACTTC. Translated: CASGLGQPNSYEQYF.

This clonotype was detected many times. J is TRBJ2-2 and V is TRBV20-1; 8 bases are shared with TRBD2. CDR1 is DFQATT and CDR2 is SNEGSKA in the germline V gene (reference sequence). The CDR3 has 16 amino acids. Trimming took 5 bases from V and 5 from J; bases not matched to a gene: 13. In nucleotides, the CDR3 is TGCAGTGCTTCGTCTATTGGGGGACTAGTGACCGGGGAGCTGTTTTTT. It encodes CSASSIGGLVTGELFF.

The rearrangement joins TRBV7-8 to TRBJ1-6; D gene uncertain. Between the trimmed V and J ends, which lost 4 bases and 12 bases, there was a span of 19 bases. The CDR3 is 15 residues long. CDR1 and CDR2 from the germline V gene are SGHVS and FQNEAQ. The CDR3 DNA sequence: TGTGCCAGCAGCTCGCGCCGGCACGAAGGTTTACCCCTCCACTTT. Translation: CASSSRRHEGLPLHF.

The V call is TRBV19, the J call TRBJ1-1; no reliable D call. The CDR3 sequence is 14 residues long. V was shortened by 5 bases and J by 1 base, with 11 bases between the two germline ends. Germline CDR1 and CDR2: LNHDA and SQIVND (reference sequence). CDR3 in amino acids: CASSRAGSNTEAFF. The CDR3 nucleotides read TGTGCCAGTAGTCGGGCAGGATCGAACACTGAAGCTTTCTTT.